This TCR beta chain was found in a study of beta chain features in type 1 diabetes. Study context: Over all samples combined, around 110 million sorted cells were examined. Findings and caveats of the study: Shortening that was moderate but significant affected the TCRB CDR3s of Type 1 diabetes patients in all four CD4+ subsets.

Sequencing targeted expressed TCRB transcripts, as all isolated RNA had been reverse transcribed. Naive, central memory and regulatory T cell samples produced a mean of approximately 3.6 million reads. TCRdb's copy holds only in-frame clones and misses some; the assay was immunoSEQ multiplex PCR. There are 120,000 to 150,000 clones in the sample; 6% to 7.5% occur only once, and about 1.4% lies in the top ten. Trimming removed 0 bases from V and 6 bases from J; junction bases left unmatched: 7. The V gene's germline CDR1 is SGHNT and CDR2 YYREEE (reference sequence). This CDR3 is built from 15 residues. Notes on this clone: What it binds is unknown.

Material: central memory CD4+ T cells from blood. This chain connects TRBV5-4 to TRBJ2-3, with 7 bases fitting TRBD2. This TCR was sampled from a woman aged 30 to 39 in good health. The CDR3 DNA reads as TGTGCCAGCAGCTTGGTTGCGGGAGTGACCGATACGCAGTATTTT. Amino acids: CASSLVAGVTDTQYF.